Below, 8 T cell receptor beta chains from the same sample are listed, as sequenced in a study of cytomegalovirus exposure and HLA in healthy donors. TCRdb's copy holds only in-frame clones and misses some; the assay was immunoSEQ multiplex PCR. The data show about 130,000 clones, roughly 95% seen once. Source material: PBMCs. The source is a man aged 18 to 29 in good health and CMV-seronegative.

V is TRBV7-3 and J is TRBJ2-2; perhaps TRBD1 as D (5 bases). The V end lost 8 bases, the J end lost 5 bases, and 12 bases lay between the germline ends. The CDR3 has 13 amino acids. Germline V gene data show CDR1 as SGHTA and CDR2 as FQGTGA. For the CDR3, the DNA is TGTGCCAGCTCCCACCAGGGAACCGGGGAGCTGTTTTTT. The encoded protein is CASSHQGTGELFF.

The chain links TRBV4-3 to TRBJ2-1, with D perhaps matching TRBD2 (6 bases). The germline V and J ends were trimmed by 1 base and 0 bases, with 13 bases remaining between them. This CDR3 comprises 17 residues. Germline CDR1 is LGHNA and CDR2 is YSLEER. The CDR3 DNA reads TGCGCCAGCAGCCAAGCGGCTAGCGAGAGCTCCTACAATGAGCAGTTCTTC. This gives the protein CASSQAASESSYNEQFF.

V gene TRBV9 combines with J gene TRBJ2-1, with 8 bases lining up with TRBD2. In germline, CDR1 is SGDLS, CDR2 YYNGEE. The CDR3 extends over 15 amino acids. The V and J ends lost 0 bases and 8 bases, in that order; junction bases with no gene match: 7. CDR3 nucleotide sequence: TGTGCCAGCAGCGTAGCCAGCGGGAGTTACGATGAGCAGTTCTTC. Translation gives CASSVASGSYDEQFF.

This chain connects TRBV5-1 to TRBJ1-1, with D uncertain. Germline CDR1 SGHRS, CDR2 YFSETQ. V lost 0 bases and J lost 1, with 10 bases in between. This CDR3 has 15 amino acids. CDR3 nucleotides: TGCGCCAGCAGCTTGGCGGTTGGAGGGAACACTGAAGCTTTCTTT. This gives the protein CASSLAVGGNTEAFF.

The rearrangement links TRBV27 to TRBJ2-3, with a weak D call TRBD1 (7 bases). Trimming stripped 0 bases from V and 3 bases from J, with 13 bases between. The CDR3 runs to 16 residues. The germline V gene encodes CDR1 MNHEY and CDR2 SMNVEV (reference sequence). CDR3 loop: CASSLSGRGRTDTQYF. The CDR3 nucleotides are TGTGCCAGCAGTTTATCGGGCAGGGGGAGGACAGATACGCAGTATTTT.

This clone was picked up one time. The chain has TRBV7-9 and TRBJ2-7; TRBD2 might be the D (6 bases). Per germline, CDR1 SEHNR and CDR2 FQNEAQ (reference sequence). V was clipped by 4 bases and J by 2 bases, with 18 bases between them. The CDR3 length is 16 residues. In nucleotides, the CDR3 is TGTGCCAGCAGCTACCATCCAGCGGGTGCCACCTACGAGCAGTACTTC. It specifies CASSYHPAGATYEQYF.

Turning to this clone: A read error may account for a junction end that differs from germline. CDR3: CASGFGGYEQFF. In DNA form, the CDR3 reads TGTGCCAGCGGCTTCGGGGGTTATGAGCAGTTCTTC. This chain joins TRBV5-6 and TRBJ2-1, with D possibly being TRBD2 (6 bases). Germline CDR1 SGHDT, CDR2 YYEEEE. The CDR3 extends over 12 amino acids.

V gene TRBV5-5 combines with J gene TRBJ1-1; no firm D call. V was trimmed by 4 bases and J by 2 bases, leaving 9 bases between them. The CDR3 has 13 amino acids. Germline V lookup: CDR1 SGHKS, CDR2 YYEKEE (reference sequence). This CDR3 reads CASSGGYNTEAFF. CDR3 in DNA: TGTGCCAGCAGCGGAGGTTATAACACTGAAGCTTTCTTT.